This TCR beta chain was captured in a study of T cell responses to AZD1222 COVID-19 vaccine. General observations from the study: The study found Spike-specific TCR breadth and depth rose after two AZD1222 doses. Donors were chiefly white British, with a greater number of females, and clonal diversity was perhaps underestimated. Baseline serology detected seropositivity in only 5 to 7 AZD1222 recipients.

The data were produced by immunoSEQ multiplex PCR, yet TCRdb's version contains in-frame clones alone and is incomplete. In the table there are 100,000 to 150,000 clones, 93% of which are singletons. As concerns this clone: Its antigen is unidentified.

CDR1 and CDR2 from the germline V gene are SNHLY and FYNNEI. Trimming stripped 6 bases from V and 11 bases from J, with 7 bases between. The CDR3 runs to 10 residues. The rearrangement links TRBV2 to TRBJ1-4; D remains ambiguous. The clonotype originates from an adult in good health. The source was peripheral blood, collected on day 0 of AZD1222 vaccination. The CDR3 DNA reads as TGTGCCAGCAGGGGGAGCAAACTGTTTTTT. Its translation: CASRGSKLFF. Full variable domain (outside the CDR3, taken from reference TRBV2 and TRBJ1-4): EPEVTQTPSHQVTQMGQEVILRCVPISNHLYFYWYRQILGQKVEFLVSFYNNEISEKSEIFDDQFSVERPDGSNFTLKIRSTKLEDSAMYFCASRGSKLFFGSGTQLSVL.